Below, one T cell receptor beta chain is given with its context. Its antigen is currently unknown. With 4 bases clipped from V and 9 bases from J, the junction kept 12 bases outside the gene matches. The CDR3 is 16 amino acids. Looked up from germline, CDR1 is SGHNT and CDR2 is YYREEE (reference sequence). This record comes from a study of T cell responses to AZD1222 COVID-19 vaccine. As for the study in general: Second doses were pooled across both intervals (about 4 or about 12 weeks).

The table came from immunoSEQ multiplex PCR; TCRdb's copy has only in-frame clones and leaves some out. The sample yields about 150,000 clones, approximately 94% seen once. Study-level results: Samples come after the peak T cell response, not at day 14. Reports say nearly half of spike-specific TCRs go after unmutated variant regions. Receipt of two AZD1222 doses was followed by a rise in Spike-specific TCR breadth and depth.

The sequencing here drew on peripheral blood, taken on day 0 of AZD1222 vaccination. The sequence was collected from an adult in good health. This chain links TRBV5-4 with TRBJ1-6, with 8 bases matching TRBD1. For the CDR3, the DNA is TGTGCCAGCAGCCTAAAACCGGGACAGGCGAGTTCACCCCTCCACTTT. As protein: CASSLKPGQASSPLHF.